The clone carrying this T cell receptor (beta chain) was seen many times. Its antigen is not known. This record belongs to a study of Graves' ophthalmopathy and Graves' hyperthyroidism. Germline values: CDR1 ENHRY, CDR2 SYGVKD. The V end was cut by 0 bases, the J end by 3 bases, with 20 bases between. The CDR3 sequence is 18 residues long. Study outcomes and limitations: The majority of expanded thyroid clonotypes above 0.001 frequency also occurred in blood.

RNA transcripts served as template for amplifying TCR beta CDR3 sequences. The library came from an HTBI-primed first-round RT-PCR and a second-round multiplex PCR. TCRdb reanalysed the multiplex PCR reads using MiXCR and keeps one entry per CDR3 protein. This sample has about 1.1 million distinct CDR3 sequences; 35% to 40% occur once, and the top ten carry around 10%. The sample was peripheral blood or thyroid tissue (not recorded which). This TCR came from an adult man with Graves' hyperthyroidism. The V and J genes are TRBV10-3 and TRBJ1-2, with D maybe TRBD1 (6 bases). CDR3 sequence reads: CAISESTPTGSADYGYTF. CDR3 DNA sequence: TGTGCCATCAGTGAGTCGACCCCGACAGGATCGGCAGACTATGGCTACACCTTC.